This TCR beta chain was captured in a study of cytomegalovirus exposure and HLA in healthy donors. Clones were read by immunoSEQ multiplex PCR, and TCRdb kept only the in-frame ones, dropping some. The sample yields a few hundred thousand clones, nearly 90% seen once. In the case of this clone: Its antigen is unknown.

Study-wide points: In vitro testing confirmed three CMV-associated chains as specific for CMV antigens. It was reported that the classifier diagnosed cytomegalovirus status with high specificity and sensitivity in both the original and validation cohorts.

The CDR3 is 15 residues long. Looked up from germline, CDR1 is MNHNS and CDR2 is SASEGT. V lost 3 bases, J lost 1 base, and 2 bases stayed unmatched. The material sequenced was PBMCs. The V and J genes are TRBV6-1 and TRBJ2-1, with TRBD2 identical over 8 bases. The sequence was obtained from a woman between 18 and 29 years old in good health and CMV-seronegative. For the CDR3, the DNA is TGTGCCAGCAGTGACGGGACTAGTTCCTACAATGAGCAGTTCTTC. Translation: CASSDGTSSYNEQFF.